The clone carrying this T cell receptor beta chain was seen more than once but under ten times. Its antigen is unidentified. The length of the CDR3 is 17 residues. Trimming at V came to 4 bases and at J to 4 bases, leaving 9 bases not matched to a gene. The sample comes from a study of identical twins. The study's findings and limits: It was out-of-frame TCR alpha sharing in monozygotic twins that models underestimated.

TCRdb itself ran the 5' RACE reads through MiXCR, one entry per CDR3 protein. The profile shows about 240,000 distinct CDR3 sequences, approximately 7.3% of them singletons. This sample also appeared in a second study, on yellow fever vaccine responses in identical twins.

This TCR was sampled from a woman aged 18-29 years in good health. The rearrangement uses TRBV12-3 or TRBV12-4 and TRBJ2-1; TRBD1 matches 11 bases. The sample was CD8+ T cells sorted from blood. CDR3 coding DNA: TGTGCCAGCAGTTCCCCGGACAGGGGGCGTCGGTACAATGAGCAGTTCTTC. This translates into CASSSPDRGRRYNEQFF.